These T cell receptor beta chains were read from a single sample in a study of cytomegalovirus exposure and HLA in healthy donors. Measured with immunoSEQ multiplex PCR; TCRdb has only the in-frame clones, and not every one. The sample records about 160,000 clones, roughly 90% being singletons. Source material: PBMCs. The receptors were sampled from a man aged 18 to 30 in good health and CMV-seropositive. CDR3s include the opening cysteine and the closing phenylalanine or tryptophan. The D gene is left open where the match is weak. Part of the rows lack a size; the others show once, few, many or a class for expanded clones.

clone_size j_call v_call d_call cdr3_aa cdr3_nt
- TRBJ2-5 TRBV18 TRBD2 CASSLGLNSKETQYF TGTGCCAGCTCCTTGGGACTAAATTCGAAAGAGACCCAGTACTTC
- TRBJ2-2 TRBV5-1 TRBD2 CASSFLAGGDGELFF TGCGCCAGCAGCTTTCTAGCGGGGGGAGACGGGGAGCTGTTTTTT
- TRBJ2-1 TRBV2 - CASSEGRGYYNEQFF TGTGCCAGCAGTGAAGGCAGGGGCTACTACAATGAGCAGTTCTTC
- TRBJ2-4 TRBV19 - CASSNPKRSLAKNIQYF TGTGCCAGTAGTAACCCTAAGCGGTCGTTAGCCAAAAACATTCAGTACTTC
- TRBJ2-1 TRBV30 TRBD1 CAWSTPRTGINEQFF TGTGCCTGGAGTACCCCCCGGACAGGGATTAATGAGCAGTTCTTC
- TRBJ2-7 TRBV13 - CASSLGGGRTPQYF TGTGCCAGCAGCTTAGGGGGCGGTCGGACTCCGCAGTACTTC
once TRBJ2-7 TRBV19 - CASSTWTESYEQYF TGTGCCAGTAGTACCTGGACAGAGAGTTACGAGCAGTACTTC
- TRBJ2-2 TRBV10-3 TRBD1 CATWTGDTGELFF TGTGCCACCTGGACAGGGGACACCGGGGAGCTGTTTTTT
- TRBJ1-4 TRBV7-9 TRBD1 CASSFGTGGGENEKLFF TGTGCCAGCAGCTTCGGGACAGGGGGCGGTGAGAATGAAAAACTGTTTTTT
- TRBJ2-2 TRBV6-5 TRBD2 CASSWGGLAGAGELFF TGTGCCAGCAGTTGGGGTGGGCTAGCGGGAGCCGGGGAGCTGTTTTTT
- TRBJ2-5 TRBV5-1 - CASSLLGAEETQYF TGCGCCAGCAGCTTGTTGGGGGCGGAAGAGACCCAGTACTTC
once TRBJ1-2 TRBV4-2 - CASSQESISNYGYTF TGTGCCAGCAGCCAAGAGAGCATTTCTAACTATGGCTACACCTTC
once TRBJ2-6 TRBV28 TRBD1 CASTPDGQGVAGANVLTF TGTGCCAGCACGCCCGATGGACAGGGGGTAGCCGGGGCCAACGTCCTGACTTTC
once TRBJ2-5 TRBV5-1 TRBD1 CASKRDSTQETQYF TGCGCCAGCAAGAGGGACAGCACACAAGAGACCCAGTACTTC
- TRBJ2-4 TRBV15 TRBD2 CATSRDLELAGIGAKNIQYF TGTGCCACCAGCAGAGATCTCGAGCTAGCGGGTATTGGAGCCAAAAACATTCAGTACTTC
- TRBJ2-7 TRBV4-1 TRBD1 CASSQVGQGAWEQYF TGCGCCAGCAGCCAAGTCGGACAGGGGGCGTGGGAGCAGTACTTC
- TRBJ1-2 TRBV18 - CASSPGRDGYGYTF TGTGCCAGCTCACCAGGCAGGGATGGCTATGGCTACACCTTC
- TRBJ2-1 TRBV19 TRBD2 CASSMGGGDLTQFF TGTGCCAGTAGTATGGGCGGGGGGGACCTTACTCAGTTCTTC
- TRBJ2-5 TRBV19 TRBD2 CASRVTSGSSETQYF TGTGCCAGTAGGGTCACTAGCGGGAGTTCGGAGACCCAGTACTTC
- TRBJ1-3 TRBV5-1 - CASSPTGSSGNTIYF TGCGCCAGCAGCCCCACAGGGTCGTCTGGAAACACCATATATTTT
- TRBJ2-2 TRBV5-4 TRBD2 CASSLGGGLAGGYRELFF TGTGCCAGCAGCTTGGGGGGGGGACTAGCGGGAGGGTACCGGGAGCTGTTTTTT
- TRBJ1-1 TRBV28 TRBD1 CASSTTGGRDTEAFF TGTGCCAGCAGTACTACAGGGGGCCGAGACACTGAAGCTTTCTTT
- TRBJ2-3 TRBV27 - CASSLGFSDTQYF TGTGCCAGCAGTTTGGGCTTTTCAGATACGCAGTATTTT
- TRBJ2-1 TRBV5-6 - CASSLDVRPNEQFF TGTGCCAGCAGCTTGGACGTCAGGCCGAATGAGCAGTTCTTC
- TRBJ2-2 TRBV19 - CASSIVVSTGELFF TGTGCCAGTAGTATTGTAGTTTCGACCGGGGAGCTGTTTTTT
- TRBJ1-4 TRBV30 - CAWSSGIGAGEKLFF TGTGCCTGGAGTTCGGGTATAGGGGCCGGTGAAAAACTGTTTTTT
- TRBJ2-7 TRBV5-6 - CASSLVDSATYEQYF TGTGCCAGCAGCTTGGTGGACAGCGCAACCTACGAGCAGTACTTC
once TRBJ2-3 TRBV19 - CASSPTASSSTDTQYF TGTGCCAGTAGCCCGACAGCCTCCTCTAGCACAGATACGCAGTATTTT
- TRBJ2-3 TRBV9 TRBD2 CASAAGDHADTQYF TGTGCCAGCGCGGCGGGAGACCATGCAGATACGCAGTATTTT
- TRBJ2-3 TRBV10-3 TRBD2 CAISLESIAGGSTDTQYF TGTGCCATCAGCCTTGAGTCCATAGCGGGAGGGAGCACAGATACGCAGTATTTT
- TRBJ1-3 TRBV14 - CASSQPQGNSGNTIYF TGTGCCAGCAGCCAGCCCCAGGGAAACTCTGGAAACACCATATATTTT
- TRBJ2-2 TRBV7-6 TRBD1 CATKPGQGRRGPNTGELFF TGTGCCACCAAACCGGGACAGGGGAGGAGGGGCCCGAACACCGGGGAGCTGTTTTTT
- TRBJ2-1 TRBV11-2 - CASSFPVGKRSSYNEQFF TGTGCCAGCAGTTTTCCCGTGGGGAAGCGGAGCTCCTACAATGAGCAGTTCTTC
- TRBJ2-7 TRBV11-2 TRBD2 CASSRTSGPAYEQYF TGTGCCAGCAGCCGGACTAGCGGGCCCGCCTACGAGCAGTACTTC
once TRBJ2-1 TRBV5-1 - CASRRGSSYNEQFF TGCGCCAGCAGGCGCGGTAGCTCCTACAATGAGCAGTTCTTC
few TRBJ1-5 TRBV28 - CASSSAGSGYSNQPQHF TGTGCCAGCAGTTCCGCCGGGTCTGGTTATAGCAATCAGCCCCAGCATTTT
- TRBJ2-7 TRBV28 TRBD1 CASSFVLRGGPNYEQYF TGTGCCAGCAGTTTTGTACTGAGAGGGGGCCCAAACTACGAGCAGTACTTC